The rows below give T cell receptor beta chains drawn from one sample of a study of regulatory T cells in long-lasting Graves disease. A single record per CDR3 protein comes from TCRdb applying MiXCR to the multiplex PCR reads. The table records about 540,000 distinct CDR3 sequences, around an eighth of them present only once. In addition, the sample was reused for a study of T cells in Graves' hyperthyroidism and ophthalmopathy.

The starting material was peripheral blood mononuclear cells (PBMCs), obtained at new diagnosis, from a patient treated with antithyroid drugs. All receptors derive from a man aged 25-45 years with Graves disease. Each CDR3 is given with its conserved first and last residue. A D gene is named only where the DNA matches it firmly. A clone size is listed for some rows: how often the clone was seen (once, few, many), or a class if it is expanded.

many,NA,TRBJ1-6,TRBV12-3/TRBV12-4,CASSFQRSDLHF,TGTGCCAGCAGTTTTCAAAGATCCGATCTCCACTTT
many,TRBD2,TRBJ2-1,TRBV24-1,CATSDTSGNHNEQFF,TGTGCCACCAGTGATACTAGCGGGAACCACAATGAGCAGTTCTTC
NA,NA,TRBJ1-6,TRBV30,CAWSVPSFYNSPLHF,TGTGCCTGGAGTGTACCCAGTTTTTATAATTCACCCCTCCACTTT
NA,TRBD2,TRBJ2-5,TRBV20-1,CSASPVAGVETQYF,TGCAGTGCTAGCCCCGTAGCGGGAGTTGAGACCCAGTACTTC
many,NA,TRBJ2-3,TRBV7-2,CASSFPEARTQYF,TGTGCCAGCAGCTTCCCCGAGGCGAGGACGCAGTATTTT
many,TRBD2,TRBJ2-7,TRBV6-2/TRBV6-3,CASSKTFGGGEQYF,TGTGCCAGCAGTAAGACATTCGGGGGGGGGGAGCAGTACTTC
many,NA,TRBJ1-2,TRBV7-2,CASSERIGSYGYTF,TGTGCCAGCAGCGAAAGGATCGGCAGCTATGGCTACACCTTC
NA,TRBD2,TRBJ2-7,TRBV29-1,CSVVASGRTYEQYF,TGCAGCGTTGTGGCTAGCGGGAGAACCTACGAGCAGTACTTC
many,NA,TRBJ1-5,TRBV2,CASSPHRDIQPQHF,TGTGCCAGCAGTCCCCATCGGGACATTCAGCCCCAGCATTTT
NA,NA,TRBJ1-1,TRBV6-1,CASRTDGQVNTEAFF,TGTGCCAGCAGAACGGACGGTCAAGTGAACACTGAAGCTTTCTTT
many,NA,TRBJ2-3,TRBV2,CASSQGIDTQYF,TGTGCCAGCAGTCAGGGGATAGATACGCAGTATTTT
many,NA,TRBJ1-3,TRBV12-3/TRBV12-4,CASSRASGPGNTIYF,TGTGCCAGCAGCCGTGCCTCGGGACCGGGTAACACCATATATTTT
many,NA,TRBJ1-6,TRBV11-2,CASSLSDNSPLHF,TGTGCCAGCAGCCTCTCAGATAATTCACCCCTCCACTTT
few,TRBD2,TRBJ2-5,TRBV9,CASSYGTSGKETQYF,TGTGCCAGCAGCTATGGGACTAGCGGGAAGGAGACCCAGTACTTC
many,NA,TRBJ2-5,TRBV18,CASSQDFGGAETQYF,TGTGCCAGCTCACAAGACTTCGGAGGGGCGGAGACCCAGTACTTC
many,TRBD1,TRBJ1-5,TRBV27,CASKLITGGSNQPQHF,TGTGCCAGTAAGTTGATAACAGGGGGGAGCAATCAGCCCCAGCATTTT
few,NA,TRBJ2-7,TRBV2,CASSQGPQEQYF,TGTGCCAGCAGTCAAGGTCCGCAGGAGCAGTACTTC
many,NA,TRBJ1-5,TRBV27,CASSFSGLSYQPQHF,TGTGCCAGCAGTTTCTCGGGCCTTAGTTATCAGCCCCAGCATTTT
many,NA,TRBJ2-1,TRBV18,CASSREIYSYNEQFF,TGTGCCAGCTCCCGCGAAATCTACTCCTACAATGAGCAGTTCTTC
many,NA,TRBJ1-1,TRBV20-1,CSAREAGSHTEAFF,TGCAGTGCTAGAGAGGCGGGAAGCCACACTGAAGCTTTCTTT
few,TRBD2,TRBJ2-5,TRBV5-1,CASSLVPGGQETQYF,TGCGCCAGCAGCTTGGTACCGGGAGGACAAGAGACCCAGTACTTC
many,NA,TRBJ2-5,TRBV7-2,CASSQTQGRETQYF,TGTGCCAGCAGTCAGACCCAGGGGCGTGAGACCCAGTACTTC
many,TRBD2,TRBJ2-1,TRBV24-1,CATSDLSGSWFHEQFF,TGTGCCACCAGTGATCTTAGCGGGAGTTGGTTCCATGAGCAGTTCTTC
many,NA,TRBJ2-7,TRBV27,CASSLGRTPYEQYF,TGTGCCAGCAGTTTAGGCAGGACTCCCTACGAGCAGTACTTC
many,NA,TRBJ2-3,TRBV20-1,CSAAPTFLTDTQYF,TGCAGTGCTGCCCCTACATTCCTCACAGATACGCAGTATTTT
NA,NA,TRBJ2-1,TRBV24-1,CATSDAIDSAKFF,TGTGCCACCAGTGATGCAATAGACAGCGCGAAGTTCTTC
many,TRBD2,TRBJ2-1,TRBV20-1,CSATPPSREANNEQFF,TGCAGTGCCACTCCCCCATCGCGGGAGGCAAACAATGAGCAGTTCTTC
many,TRBD2,TRBJ2-3,TRBV12-3/TRBV12-4,CASLNRDYHTDTQYF,TGTGCCAGCCTTAACCGGGACTACCACACAGATACGCAGTATTTT
many,TRBD2,TRBJ2-3,TRBV29-1,CSVEDSVHLGLAGTDTQYF,TGCAGCGTTGAAGATAGCGTTCATCTGGGACTAGCGGGCACAGATACGCAGTATTTT
many,NA,TRBJ2-5,TRBV24-1,CATSDPGVREETQYF,TGTGCCACCAGTGACCCCGGTGTAAGGGAAGAGACCCAGTACTTC
many,NA,TRBJ2-7,TRBV5-1,CASSRQDGDSYEQYF,TGCGCCAGCAGCCGACAGGACGGGGACTCCTACGAGCAGTACTTC
many,TRBD1,TRBJ2-5,TRBV11-3,CASSLGGTGKQETQYF,TGTGCCAGCAGCTTAGGTGGGACAGGGAAACAAGAGACCCAGTACTTC
many,NA,TRBJ1-1,TRBV5-6,CASTASLNTEAFF,TGTGCCAGCACCGCCAGCCTGAACACTGAAGCTTTCTTT
NA,TRBD1,TRBJ1-4,TRBV6-1,CASSHLPGQFNEKLFF,TGTGCCAGCAGTCACCTCCCGGGACAGTTTAATGAAAAACTGTTTTTT
many,TRBD2,TRBJ2-7,TRBV6-9,CASSYGLAGVAEQYF,TGTGCCAGCAGTTATGGACTAGCGGGAGTGGCCGAGCAGTACTTC
few,NA,TRBJ1-2,TRBV12-5,CASGLVLGLGGYTF,TGTGCTAGTGGTTTGGTACTGGGACTCGGTGGCTACACCTTC
NA,TRBD1,TRBJ1-5,TRBV19,CASSIRTGGNQPQHF,TGTGCCAGTAGTATAAGGACAGGGGGCAACCAGCCCCAGCATTTT
many,TRBD2,TRBJ2-1,TRBV7-9,CASSGSGSPHNEQFF,TGTGCCAGCAGCGGTAGCGGGAGCCCCCACAATGAGCAGTTCTTC
many,NA,TRBJ2-1,TRBV4-1,CASSHPASPGEQFF,TGCGCCAGCAGCCACCCCGCCTCCCCGGGTGAGCAGTTCTTC
many,TRBD1,TRBJ1-2,TRBV6-1,CASSRSGQGAYGYTF,TGTGCCAGCAGCCGATCGGGACAGGGGGCCTATGGCTACACCTTC
many,TRBD2,TRBJ2-3,TRBV12-3/TRBV12-4,CASSGTSASVTDTQYF,TGTGCCAGCAGTGGGACTAGCGCGTCGGTCACAGATACGCAGTATTTT
NA,TRBD1,TRBJ1-1,TRBV24-1,CATSGTGLAEAFF,TGTGCCACCAGCGGGACAGGGTTGGCTGAAGCTTTCTTT
NA,NA,TRBJ2-1,TRBV10-2,CASGYQGNEQFF,TGCGCCAGCGGGTATCAGGGCAATGAGCAGTTCTTC
many,NA,TRBJ1-1,TRBV3-1,CASSPVPRGNTEAFF,TGTGCCAGCAGCCCCGTACCCCGGGGGAACACTGAAGCTTTCTTT
NA,NA,TRBJ2-5,TRBV7-9,CASSPDPARGRWSETQYF,TGTGCCAGCAGCCCAGACCCCGCTAGGGGGAGATGGTCGGAGACCCAGTACTTC